This note documents a single TCR beta chain sequence. Its antigen is not known. Next came a second PCR, run for roughly 6 to 11 cycles, which used a sample-barcoded 5' primer along with a J-beta primer mix. TCRdb reprocessed the 5' RACE reads via MiXCR and lists one record per CDR3 protein. The data show roughly 1,100,000 distinct CDR3 sequences, roughly 24% seen once. These data belong to a study of blood T cells in healthy people across ages. Isolated per sample were at least 6 million PBMCs. Germline V gene sequence: CDR1 KGHSH, CDR2 LQKENI. The CDR3 is 13 residues long. Overall study findings and caveats: With age, beta diversity per million T cells declined roughly linearly, significantly by about 37.

The sample also formed part of further work on T cells of mothers and their children. That work contributes: The TCR beta CDR3 read count exceeded 9.5 million for each mother and was 2.5 million to 3 million for each child. Inherited differences only slightly affect thymic shaping of TCR recombination output.

This clonotype was obtained from a girl aged 2-10 years in good health. The source material was blood. J is TRBJ2-5 and V is TRBV18; 7 bases are a match to TRBD1. The end of the DNA is better explained by TRBJ2-1, so the J call may be wrong. CDR3 amino acids: CASSQGAPNEQFF. The CDR3 nucleotides read TGTGCCAGCTCACAGGGGGCACCCAATGAGCAGTTCTTC.